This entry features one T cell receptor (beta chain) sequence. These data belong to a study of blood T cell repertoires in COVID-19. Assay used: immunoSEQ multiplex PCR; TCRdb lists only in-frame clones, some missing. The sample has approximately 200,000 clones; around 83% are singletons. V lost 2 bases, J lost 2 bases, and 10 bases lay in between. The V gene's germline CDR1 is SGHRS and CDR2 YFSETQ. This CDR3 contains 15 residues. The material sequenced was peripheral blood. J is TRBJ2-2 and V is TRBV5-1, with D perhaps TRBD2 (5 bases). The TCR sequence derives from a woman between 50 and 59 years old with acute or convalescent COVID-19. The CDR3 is CASSFRGDNTGELFF. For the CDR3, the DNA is TGCGCCAGCAGCTTCCGGGGAGACAACACCGGGGAGCTGTTTTTT.